The 22 T cell receptor beta chains below all came from one sample that was sequenced in a study of sequential checkpoint blockade in melanoma. This table comes from immunoSEQ multiplex PCR, and its TCRdb copy is limited to in-frame clones, with some not included. The repertoire includes about 28,000 clones, 70% to 80% of them detected once, and about 14% sits in the top ten. Treatment here: randomized to nivolumab then ipilimumab (arm A) or the reverse (arm B). This specimen consisted of CD8+ T cells sorted from blood (inferred from file names), obtained from a patient given nivolumab and ipilimumab in sequence. All receptors derive from a human donor with melanoma.

The genes are TRBV9 and TRBJ2-3; 10 bases fit TRBD2. CDR3 length: 14 amino acids. J lost 4 bases, V lost 6 bases, and 5 bases had no gene match. The V gene's germline CDR1 is SGDLS and CDR2 YYNGEE. The CDR3 nucleotides are TGTGCCAGCACCCAGCGGGGGGGCGCAGATACGCAGTATTTT. As protein: CASTQRGGADTQYF.

The chain carries TRBV7-9 and TRBJ2-7, with D perhaps matching TRBD1 (7 bases). V was pared by 5 bases and J by 3 bases, with 17 bases between. The length of the CDR3 is 15 residues. Germline V gene data show CDR1 as SEHNR and CDR2 as FQNEAQ (reference sequence). CDR3 residues: CASSPRQGGIYEQYF. CDR3 DNA: TGTGCCAGCAGCCCAAGGCAGGGGGGAATCTACGAGCAGTACTTC.

This rearrangement joins TRBV5-1 to TRBJ2-3; weak D call: TRBD1 (7 bases). The V gene's germline CDR1 is SGHRS and CDR2 YFSETQ. With 0 bases removed from V and 4 bases from J, the gap between germline ends came to 15 bases. This CDR3 comprises 16 residues. The CDR3 reads CASSLGRQGGADTQYF. The CDR3, as DNA: TGCGCCAGCAGCTTGGGGAGACAGGGAGGAGCAGATACGCAGTATTTT.

CDR3 coding DNA: TGTGCCAGTAGTTTGCAGGGGACCGGGGAGCTGTTTTTT. Its translation is CASSLQGTGELFF. The chain couples TRBV19 to TRBJ2-2; possibly TRBD1 for D (6 bases). Trimming took off 5 bases at V and 5 bases at J, with 9 bases between the two ends. Germline V gene data show CDR1 as LNHDA and CDR2 as SQIVND (reference sequence). The CDR3 extends over 13 amino acids.

The rearrangement uses TRBV27 and TRBJ2-3, with D maybe TRBD1 (6 bases). CDR3 length: 15 residues. The V and J ends lost 6 bases and 2 bases respectively, with 15 bases between them. Germline values: CDR1 MNHEY, CDR2 SMNVEV (reference sequence). CDR3 bases: TGTGCCAGCAGCTCCGGGACAACCAACACAGATACGCAGTATTTT. It codes for CASSSGTTNTDTQYF.

The chain carries TRBV4-1 and TRBJ1-1; possibly TRBD1 for D (5 bases). The CDR3 totals 14 residues. Germline loops: CDR1 MGHRA, CDR2 YSYEKL. V lost 4 bases and J lost 3, with 12 bases in between. Here the CDR3 reads CASSPPGGYTEAFF. DNA for the CDR3: TGCGCCAGCAGCCCCCCCGGGGGTTACACTGAAGCTTTCTTT.

The rearrangement joins TRBV6-1 to TRBJ1-5; 10 bases are a match to TRBD1. The CDR3 totals 13 residues. J was trimmed by 9 bases and V by 5 bases; bases with no gene match: 4. CDR1 is MNHNS and CDR2 is SASEGT in the germline V gene. The chain's CDR3 is CASSSGQGRPQHF. As DNA, the CDR3 is TGTGCCAGCAGTTCGGGACAGGGGAGGCCCCAGCATTTT.

This chain connects TRBV5-1 to TRBJ2-1; D may be TRBD2 (6 bases). This CDR3 comprises 15 residues. Germline V gene lookup returns CDR1 SGHRS and CDR2 YFSETQ. Trimming took off 2 bases at V and 7 bases at J, with 16 bases between the two ends. The CDR3 spells CASSFLGGTGNEQFF. Here the CDR3 DNA reads TGCGCCAGCAGCTTTCTGGGGGGAACGGGGAATGAGCAGTTCTTC.

V and J are TRBV19 and TRBJ2-6; D is unresolved. The CDR3 is 12 amino acids. Germline V gene lookup returns CDR1 LNHDA and CDR2 SQIVND (reference sequence). Trimming took 10 bases from V and 9 from J, leaving 13 bases between them. The CDR3 DNA reads TGTGCCACTTCAGGTTTGGACAACGTCCTGACTTTC. This encodes CATSGLDNVLTF.

The chain joins TRBV2 to TRBJ1-1, with TRBD1 matching over 8 bases. J gave up 1 base and V 5 bases, and 3 bases lay outside the gene matches. Germline V gene data show CDR1 as SNHLY and CDR2 as FYNNEI. The CDR3 extends over 14 amino acids. The CDR3 spells CASSFGQGNTEAFF. The CDR3 DNA sequence: TGTGCCAGCAGTTTCGGACAGGGGAACACTGAAGCTTTCTTT.

CDR3 sequence reads: CASSIWGLAGQETQYF. The CDR3 bases are TGTGCCAGTAGTATATGGGGACTAGCGGGGCAAGAGACCCAGTACTTC. The V and J genes are TRBV19 and TRBJ2-5; 13 nucleotides align to TRBD2. The germline CDR1 and CDR2 sequences are LNHDA and SQIVND (reference sequence). The CDR3 spans 16 residues. V was clipped by 2 bases and J by 2 bases; unmatched bases: 2.

The J gene is TRBJ2-7, the V gene TRBV14; the match to TRBD1 covers 9 bases. Germline V CDR1 and CDR2: SGHDN, FVKESK. The length of the CDR3 is 15 residues. The ends lost 2 bases at V and 3 bases at J; junction bases unmatched: 5. The CDR3 protein is CASSQPGTGIYEQYF. In DNA, the CDR3 is TGTGCCAGCAGCCAACCCGGGACAGGGATCTACGAGCAGTACTTC.

The V and J genes are TRBV4-1 and TRBJ2-2; 10 nucleotides line up with TRBD1. The V segment lost 4 bases and the J segment 4 bases; nucleotides outside the gene matches: 9. CDR1 is MGHRA and CDR2 is YSYEKL in the germline V gene. CDR3 length: 17 residues. The CDR3 DNA sequence: TGCGCCAGCAGCCTCCAGCCGGGACAGGGGATCACCGGGGAGCTGTTTTTT. Protein: CASSLQPGQGITGELFF.

The gene calls are TRBV29-1 and TRBJ2-7, with a weak D call TRBD2 (5 bases). CDR3 length: 14 amino acids. Trimming took off 4 bases at V and 0 bases at J, with 13 bases between the two ends. The germline CDR1 and CDR2 sequences are SQVTM and ANQGSEA. The CDR3 nucleotides are TGCAGCGTTGTGGGAGACGGTAGCTCCTACGAGCAGTACTTC. Amino acid sequence: CSVVGDGSSYEQYF.

About this clone itself: The sample contains more than one DNA sequence encoding this CDR3. The chain combines TRBV27 with TRBJ1-2; TRBD1 matches at 8 bases. The CDR3 runs 13 residues. Germline V gives CDR1 MNHEY, CDR2 SMNVEV (reference sequence). The junction had 5 bases not matched to a gene; V was cut back by 7 bases and J by 4 bases. In DNA form, the CDR3 reads TGTGCCAGCACCTTAGGACAGGGCTATGGCTACACCTTC. It translates to CASTLGQGYGYTF.

This clone was seen a few times. This chain links TRBV7-9 with TRBJ2-3; 11 bases are shared with TRBD2. CDR1 is SEHNR and CDR2 is FQNEAQ in the germline V gene (reference sequence). This CDR3 comprises 14 residues. V dropped 4 bases and J dropped 5; count of bases not matched to a gene: 2. The CDR3 here is CASSWLAGGDTQYF. The CDR3 DNA reads TGTGCCAGCAGCTGGCTAGCGGGGGGAGATACGCAGTATTTT.

The chain recombines TRBV15 with TRBJ2-2; 13 positions match TRBD2. Germline V gene data show CDR1 as LNHNV and CDR2 as YYDKDF (reference sequence). V shed 5 bases and J 6 bases; nucleotides not matched to a gene: 6. The CDR3 consists of 16 residues. The DNA for the CDR3 is TGTGCCACCAGCCCACTAGCGGGGGGGCCTGCCGGGGAGCTGTTTTTT. Translating gives CATSPLAGGPAGELFF.

This sequence joins TRBV7-9 and TRBJ2-1; unclear D gene. Germline V gene lookup returns CDR1 SEHNR and CDR2 FQNEAQ (reference sequence). V lost 3 bases and J 3 bases, leaving 9 bases between the germline ends. The CDR3 loop spans 14 amino acids. This chain's CDR3 is CASSFVIVYNEQFF. The DNA for the CDR3 is TGTGCCAGCAGCTTCGTTATCGTCTACAATGAGCAGTTCTTC.

The chain is built from TRBV5-1 and TRBJ2-7; no clear D gene. The CDR3 is 13 residues long. Germline V CDR1 and CDR2: SGHRS, YFSETQ. V lost 0 bases and J lost 5, with 9 bases in between. CDR3 sequence (DNA): TGCGCCAGCAGCTTGGGATCACCGGACGAGCAGTACTTC. Translation gives CASSLGSPDEQYF. Full variable domain (missing parts from reference TRBV5-1 and TRBJ2-7): KAGVTQTPRYLIKTRGQQVTLSCSPISGHRSVSWYQQTPGQGLQFLFEYFSETQRNKGNFPGRFSGRQFSNSRSEMNVSTLELGDSALYLCASSLGSPDEQYFGPGTRLTVT.

The chain couples TRBV7-3 to TRBJ2-2; weak D call: TRBD1 (6 bases). The V gene's germline CDR1 is SGHTA and CDR2 FQGTGA. Trimming took 2 bases from V and 6 from J, leaving 7 bases between them. The CDR3 extends over 13 amino acids. CDR3 protein: CASSLSGAGELFF. CDR3 in DNA: TGTGCCAGCAGCTTATCAGGGGCCGGGGAGCTGTTTTTT.

The rearrangement uses TRBV4-1 and TRBJ1-2, with TRBD1 identical over 9 bases. The CDR3 spans 13 residues. CDR1 is MGHRA and CDR2 is YSYEKL in the germline V gene. V dropped 6 bases and J dropped 5; count of bases not matched to a gene: 4. CDR3 coding DNA: TGCGCCAGCAGGGGGACAGGGTTTTATGGCTACACCTTC. Residues: CASRGTGFYGYTF.

The chain has TRBV4-1 and TRBJ2-2, with 9 bases lining up with TRBD1. V was clipped by 4 bases and J by 6 bases; unmatched bases: 6. The CDR3 runs to 15 residues. Germline assignment: CDR1 MGHRA and CDR2 YSYEKL. The CDR3: CASSLGQGWSGELFF. The CDR3 DNA follows: TGCGCCAGCAGCCTCGGACAGGGGTGGTCCGGGGAGCTGTTTTTT.